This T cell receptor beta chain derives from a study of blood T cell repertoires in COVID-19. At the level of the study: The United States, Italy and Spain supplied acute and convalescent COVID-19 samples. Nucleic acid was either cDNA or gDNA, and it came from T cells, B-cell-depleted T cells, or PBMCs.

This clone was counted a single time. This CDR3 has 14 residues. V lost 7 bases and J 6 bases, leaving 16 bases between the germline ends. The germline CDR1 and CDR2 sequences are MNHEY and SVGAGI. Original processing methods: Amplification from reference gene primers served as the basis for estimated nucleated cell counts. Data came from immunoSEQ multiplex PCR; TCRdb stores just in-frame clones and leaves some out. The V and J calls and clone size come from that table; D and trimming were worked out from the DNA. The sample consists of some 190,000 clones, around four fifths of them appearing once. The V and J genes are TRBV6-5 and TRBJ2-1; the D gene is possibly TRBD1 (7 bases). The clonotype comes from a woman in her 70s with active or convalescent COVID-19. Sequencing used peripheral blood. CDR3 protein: CASNRRQGGNEQFF. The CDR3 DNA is TGTGCCAGCAACCGAAGACAGGGAGGCAATGAGCAGTTCTTC.